Here is one T cell receptor beta chain with its context. Antigen: not known. Germline V gene data show CDR1 as SNHLY and CDR2 as FYNNEI. The CDR3 runs to 13 residues. V lost 8 bases and J lost 1; bases outside the gene matches: 4. The record originates from a study of blood T cells in healthy people across ages. General study points: Not knowing donor CMV status may have confounded expanded clonotype changes. The study could not conclusively compare naive and antigen-experienced cells, given its unsorted PBMCs.

Drawn from each donor were 7.5 to 10 milliliters of peripheral blood. Through a sample-barcoded 5' primer and a J-beta primer mix, a second PCR was run for about 6 to 12 cycles. The yield of each sample was at least 2.5 million CDR3-containing paired-end reads. One entry per CDR3 protein, called by TCRdb with MiXCR from the 5' RACE reads. The sample yields about 1.5 million distinct CDR3 sequences, around 39% seen once. This rearrangement joins TRBV2 to TRBJ1-1; 7 bases line up with TRBD1. The TCR was taken from a young woman in good health. Sample: blood. CDR3 DNA: TGTGCCAGCTTGGGACAGCCGAACACTGAAGCTTTCTTT. Amino acid sequence: CASLGQPNTEAFF.